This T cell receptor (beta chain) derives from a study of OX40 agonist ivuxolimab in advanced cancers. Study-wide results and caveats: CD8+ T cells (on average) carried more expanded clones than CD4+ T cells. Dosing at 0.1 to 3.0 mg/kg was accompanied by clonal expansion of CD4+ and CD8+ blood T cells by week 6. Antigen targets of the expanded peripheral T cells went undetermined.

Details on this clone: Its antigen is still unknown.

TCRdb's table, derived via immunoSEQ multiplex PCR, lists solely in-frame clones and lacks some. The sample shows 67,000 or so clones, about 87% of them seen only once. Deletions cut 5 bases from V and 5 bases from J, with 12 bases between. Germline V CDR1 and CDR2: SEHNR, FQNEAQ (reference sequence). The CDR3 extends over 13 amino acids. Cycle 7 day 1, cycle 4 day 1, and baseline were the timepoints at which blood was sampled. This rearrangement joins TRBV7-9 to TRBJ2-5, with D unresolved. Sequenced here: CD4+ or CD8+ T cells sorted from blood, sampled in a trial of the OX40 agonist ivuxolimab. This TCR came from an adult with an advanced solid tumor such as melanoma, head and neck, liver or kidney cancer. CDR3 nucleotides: TGTGCCAGCAGCCGTGGGTTCGAGGAGACCCAGTACTTC. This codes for CASSRGFEETQYF.